This entry features one T cell receptor beta chain sequence. Its antigen remains unknown. The record originates from a study of shared clonotypes between healthy human individuals. Study background: The people who gave samples were a couple of women and a few men aged 18 to 49. Study outcomes and limitations: Richness estimates generally favored naive over memory subsets. Sharing across a few donors was seen in around 5% of naive CD4 clonotypes.

Only Caucasian adults living in Nashville, Tennessee made up the donor group. The CDR3 covers 14 residues. V lost 10 bases and J lost 5; bases outside the gene matches: 5. Germline CDR1 MNHEY, CDR2 SVGAGI. Some clones are missing from TCRdb's copy, which holds only in-frame ones; the method was immunoSEQ multiplex PCR. The sample holds 2 million to 3 million clones, 93% seen once. The specimen was naive CD4+ T cells from PBMCs. Subset indicated: CD45RA+ positively selected. The clonotype comes from a man between 18 and 29 years old in good health. Some clones in this sample may be carry-over from other donors' samples. The chain couples TRBV6-5 to TRBJ2-1; 13 nucleotides align to TRBD2. The DNA of the CDR3 is TGTGCCACCCGAGGGACTAGCGGGAACAATGAGCAGTTCTTC. Translation: CATRGTSGNNEQFF.